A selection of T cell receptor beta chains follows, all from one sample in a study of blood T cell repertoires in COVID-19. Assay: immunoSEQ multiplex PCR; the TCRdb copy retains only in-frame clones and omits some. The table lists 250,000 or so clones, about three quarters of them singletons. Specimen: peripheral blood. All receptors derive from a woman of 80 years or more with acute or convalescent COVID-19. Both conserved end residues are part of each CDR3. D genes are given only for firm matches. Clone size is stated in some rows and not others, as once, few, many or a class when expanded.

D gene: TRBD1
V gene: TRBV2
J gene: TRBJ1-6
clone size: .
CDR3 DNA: TGTGCCAGCAGTGTTTCAGGGGGTAACTATAATTCACCCCTCCACTTT
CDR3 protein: CASSVSGGNYNSPLHF

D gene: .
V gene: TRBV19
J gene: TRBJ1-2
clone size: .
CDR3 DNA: TGTGCCAGTAGTATAGGTGGTGGCTCTAACTATGGCTACACCTTC
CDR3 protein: CASSIGGGSNYGYTF

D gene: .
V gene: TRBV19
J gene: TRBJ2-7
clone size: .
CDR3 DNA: TGTGCCAGTAGCCCCCAGGCACTCAGTCAGTACGAGCAGTACTTC
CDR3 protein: CASSPQALSQYEQYF

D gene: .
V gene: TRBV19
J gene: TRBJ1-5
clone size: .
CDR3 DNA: TGTGCCAGTAGTATGCAGCGAACCAGCAATCAGCCCCAGCATTTT
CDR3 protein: CASSMQRTSNQPQHF

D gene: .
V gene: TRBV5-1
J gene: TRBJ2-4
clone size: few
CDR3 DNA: TGCGCCAGCAGCTTGGGTCCCCATACCTTGAGTGGAAACATTCAGTACTTC
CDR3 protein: CASSLGPHTLSGNIQYF

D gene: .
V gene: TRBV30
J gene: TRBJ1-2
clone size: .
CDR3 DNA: TGTGCCTGGAGTTCGGGTGGCTACACCTTC
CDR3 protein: CAWSSGGYTF

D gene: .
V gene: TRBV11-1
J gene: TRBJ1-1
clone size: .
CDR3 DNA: TGTGCCAGCAGCTTACTTTGGGCGGGGTTGAACACTGAAGCTTTCTTT
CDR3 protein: CASSLLWAGLNTEAFF

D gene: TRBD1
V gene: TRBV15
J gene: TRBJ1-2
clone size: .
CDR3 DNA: TGTGCCACCAGAGGATCAGGGGGCGATGGCTACACCTTC
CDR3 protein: CATRGSGGDGYTF

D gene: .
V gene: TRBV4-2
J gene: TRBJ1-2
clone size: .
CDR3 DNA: TGTGCCAGCAGCCGGGCTGGGAGGGATACTAACTATGGCTACACCTTC
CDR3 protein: CASSRAGRDTNYGYTF

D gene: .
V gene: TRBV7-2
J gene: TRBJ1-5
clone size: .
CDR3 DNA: TGTGCCAGCAGCTTAGAGGCGGGGGGAGTTCAGCCCCAGCATTTT
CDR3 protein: CASSLEAGGVQPQHF

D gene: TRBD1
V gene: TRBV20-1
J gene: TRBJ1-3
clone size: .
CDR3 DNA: TGCAGTGCTAGTAGAGGACAGGAACGCTCTGGAAACACCATATATTTT
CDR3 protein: CSASRGQERSGNTIYF

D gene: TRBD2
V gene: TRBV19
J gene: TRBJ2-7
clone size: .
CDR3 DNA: TGTGCCAGTAGCCCGTTCTGGGGGAGGGGCAATTTTCCCTACGAGCAGTACTTC
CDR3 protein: CASSPFWGRGNFPYEQYF

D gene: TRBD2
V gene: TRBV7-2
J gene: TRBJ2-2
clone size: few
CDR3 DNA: TGTGCCAGCAGCCCACCAGCGGGGGCGGTCACCGGGGAGCTGTTTTTT
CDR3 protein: CASSPPAGAVTGELFF

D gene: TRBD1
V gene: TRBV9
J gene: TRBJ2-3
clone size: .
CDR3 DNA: TGTGCCAGCAGCCCCTGGGACAGGGGGCCTGGGGATACGCAGTATTTT
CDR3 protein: CASSPWDRGPGDTQYF

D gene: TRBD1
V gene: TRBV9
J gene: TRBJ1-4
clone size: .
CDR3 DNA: TGTGCCAGCAGCGTCGACAGGGTTGGGGAAAAACTGTTTTTT
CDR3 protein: CASSVDRVGEKLFF

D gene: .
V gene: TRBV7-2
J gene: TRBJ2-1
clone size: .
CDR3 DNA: TGTGCCAGCAGCCGCCTGACTAGTATCCATGAGCAGTTCTTC
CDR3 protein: CASSRLTSIHEQFF

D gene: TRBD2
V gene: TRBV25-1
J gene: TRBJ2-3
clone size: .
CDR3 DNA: TGTGCCAGCAAGGGGGATAGCGGGAGCGGCACAGATACGCAGTATTTT
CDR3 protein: CASKGDSGSGTDTQYF

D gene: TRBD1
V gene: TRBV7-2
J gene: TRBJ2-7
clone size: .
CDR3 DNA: TGTGCCAGCAGCTTAGGACAGGGGGCGCGATACGAGCAGTACTTC
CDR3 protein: CASSLGQGARYEQYF

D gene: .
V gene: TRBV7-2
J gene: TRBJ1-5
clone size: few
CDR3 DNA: TGTGCCAGCAGCTTAGTTCCGGGATACCAGCATTTT
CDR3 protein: CASSLVPGYQHF

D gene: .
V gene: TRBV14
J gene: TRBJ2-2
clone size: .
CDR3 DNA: TGTGCCAGCAGCAAATTCACAGGGTCTACGAACACCGGGGAGCTGTTTTTT
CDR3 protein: CASSKFTGSTNTGELFF

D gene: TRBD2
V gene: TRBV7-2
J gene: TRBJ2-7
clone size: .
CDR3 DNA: TGTGCCAGCAGCCCCCGACTAGCGGGAGCTCTAGGGTCCTACGAGCAGTACTTC
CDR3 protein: CASSPRLAGALGSYEQYF

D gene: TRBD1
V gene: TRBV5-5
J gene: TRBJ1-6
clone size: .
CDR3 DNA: TGTGCCAGCAGCGCCGGGACAGGAAATTCACCCCTCCACTTT
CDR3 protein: CASSAGTGNSPLHF